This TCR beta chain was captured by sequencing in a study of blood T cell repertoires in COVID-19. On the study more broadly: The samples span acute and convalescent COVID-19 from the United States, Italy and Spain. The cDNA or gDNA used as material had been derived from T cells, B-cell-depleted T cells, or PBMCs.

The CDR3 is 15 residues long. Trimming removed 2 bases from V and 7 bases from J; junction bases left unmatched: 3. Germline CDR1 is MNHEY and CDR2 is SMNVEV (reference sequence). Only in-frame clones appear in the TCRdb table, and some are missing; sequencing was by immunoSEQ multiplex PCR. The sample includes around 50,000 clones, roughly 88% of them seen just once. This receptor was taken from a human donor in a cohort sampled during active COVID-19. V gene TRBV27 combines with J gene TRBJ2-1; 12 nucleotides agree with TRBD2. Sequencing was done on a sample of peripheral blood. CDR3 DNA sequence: TGTGCCAGCAGTTTAGGACTAGCGGGAACAAATGAGCAGTTCTTC. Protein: CASSLGLAGTNEQFF.